The 18 T cell receptor beta chains below come from one sample, sequenced in a study of T cell repertoires in cytomegalovirus infection. TCRdb independently ran MiXCR on the reads; one entry per CDR3 protein. The data show 500,000 or so distinct CDR3 sequences, approximately 15% seen once. The sample comprised CD8+ T cells from PBMCs. The source of these receptors is a human donor in good health (CMV status not recorded). Some clones in this sample may be carry-over from other donors' samples.

The table lists this clonotype with many counts. J is TRBJ2-7 and V is TRBV7-8; D possibly uses TRBD1 or TRBD2 (5 bases each). The CDR3 is made up of 15 amino acids. Germline V gives CDR1 SGHVS, CDR2 FQNEAQ. The germline V and J ends were trimmed by 1 base and 3 bases, with 13 bases remaining between them. The CDR3 is CASSLVATGRYEQYF. In DNA, the CDR3 is TGTGCCAGCAGCTTAGTCGCGACGGGACGCTACGAGCAGTACTTC.

The chain is built from TRBV20-1 and TRBJ2-1; D is perhaps TRBD2 (6 bases). Trimming pared 6 bases from V and 10 bases from J, leaving 10 bases between. Germline lookup yields CDR1 DFQATT and CDR2 SNEGSKA (reference sequence). The CDR3 contains 10 residues. CDR3 coding DNA: TGCAGTGCAGACAGCGGGGAGCAGTTCTTC. It yields the protein CSADSGEQFF.

The sample holds a few counts of this clonotype. The V gene is TRBV5-4, the J gene TRBJ2-7; D is undetermined. Germline V gene sequence: CDR1 SGHNT, CDR2 YYREEE (reference sequence). Between the trimmed V and J ends, which lost 7 bases and 5 bases, there was a span of 10 bases. There are 11 residues in the CDR3. CDR3 amino acids: CASESGNEQYF. The CDR3 DNA is TGTGCCAGCGAAAGTGGGAACGAGCAGTACTTC.

This clonotype was observed at least ten times. CDR3 in amino acids: CAPPWTGLRRGYTF. For the CDR3, the DNA is TGTGCCCCCCCGTGGACGGGACTCCGCAGGGGCTACACCTTC. The genes are TRBV19 and TRBJ1-2, with D maybe TRBD1 (5 bases). Germline loops: CDR1 LNHDA, CDR2 SQIVND (reference sequence). This CDR3 comprises 14 residues. V lost 11 bases, J lost 8 bases, and 24 bases lay in between.

This clonotype was seen more than once but under ten times. CDR3 in DNA: TGTGCCAGCAGCCCGACAGGGTTGGAGACCCAGTACTTC. Translation gives CASSPTGLETQYF. The chain employs TRBV5-6 and TRBJ2-5, with 7 bases lining up with TRBD1. V was pared by 4 bases and J by 5 bases, with 5 bases of the junction left unmatched. This CDR3 region has 13 residues. The germline V gene has CDR1 SGHDT and CDR2 YYEEEE. The entire variable domain, with the rest obtained from reference TRBV5-6 and TRBJ2-5, is as follows: DAGVTQSPTHLIKTRGQQVTLRCSPKSGHDTVSWYQQALGQGPQFIFQYYEEEERQRGNFPDRFSGHQFPNYSSELNVNALLLGDSALYLCASSPTGLETQYFGPGTRLLVL.

Note on this clonotype: Being one base from a much bigger clone, this may be a read error. The chain recombines TRBV7-9 with TRBJ2-5, with TRBD1 matching 7 bases. This CDR3 has 13 amino acids. V shed 7 bases and J 7 bases; nucleotides not matched to a gene: 9. Germline V gives CDR1 SEHNR, CDR2 FQNEAQ (reference sequence). The DNA for the CDR3 is TGTGCCAGCAAAAACAGGGGCGAAGGGACCCAGTACTTC. It codes for CASKNRGEGTQYF. Using reference TRBV7-9 and TRBJ2-5 for the parts outside the CDR3, the full variable domain is DTGVSQNPRHKITKRGQNVTFRCDPISEHNRLYWYRQTLGQGPEFLTYFQNEAQLEKSRLLSDRFSAERPKGSFSTLEIQRTEQGDSAMYLCASKNRGEGTQYFGPGTRLLVL.

The chain couples TRBV12-3 or TRBV12-4 to TRBJ2-3; D ambiguous. CDR3 length equals 13 residues. Trimming cost V 3 bases and J 2 bases, with 6 bases left between them. CDR3 sequence (DNA): TGTGCCAGCAGTTTGACACACACAGATACGCAGTATTTT. It codes for CASSLTHTDTQYF.

This clonotype was seen repeatedly, ten times or more. The J gene is TRBJ2-3, the V gene TRBV4-1; TRBD2 agrees at 8 bases. Germline trimming cut 0 bases from V and 1 base from J; bases unmatched to any gene: 0. The CDR3 totals 15 residues. Germline V CDR1 and CDR2: MGHRA, YSYEKL. The CDR3 DNA reads TGCGCCAGCAGCCAAGAACTAGCGGGCACAGATACGCAGTATTTT. Translation: CASSQELAGTDTQYF.

This clonotype showed up many times. The chain recombines TRBV7-3 with TRBJ2-3, with TRBD2 matching over 11 bases. CDR3 length equals 17 residues. Germline V gene lookup returns CDR1 SGHTA and CDR2 FQGTGA. V lost 1 base to trimming and J lost 4 bases; unmatched junction nucleotides: 7. Here the CDR3 DNA reads TGTGCCAGCAGCTTAATGACTAGCGGGGATGCTGCAGATACGCAGTATTTT. Protein sequence: CASSLMTSGDAADTQYF.

This clonotype has just a few counts. The gene calls are TRBV29-1 and TRBJ2-1, with 9 bases lining up with TRBD1. The CDR3 is 15 amino acids. CDR1 and CDR2 from the germline V gene are SQVTM and ANQGSEA. V trimming: 7 bases; J trimming: 0 bases; junction bases outside the gene matches: 7. CDR3 amino acids: CSGLGQGSSYNEQFF. Written as DNA, the CDR3 is TGCAGCGGCCTAGGACAGGGGAGCTCCTACAATGAGCAGTTCTTC.

A word on this clonotype: The conserved phenylalanine or tryptophan normally closing the CDR3 is absent here, so this likely arose from a read error. This chain connects TRBV4-2 to TRBJ2-7; D may correspond to TRBD1 or TRBD2 (5 bases each). This CDR3 has 14 amino acids. In germline, CDR1 is LGHNA, CDR2 YNFKEQ. Trimming removed 4 bases from V and 3 bases from J, with 13 bases in between. This CDR3 reads CASSPIGTDYEQYL. The CDR3 DNA follows: TGTGCCAGCAGCCCTATCGGGACCGACTACGAGCAGTACTTA.

Remarks on this clonotype: Given the absence of the conserved phenylalanine or tryptophan at the CDR3 end, a read error is likely. The J gene is TRBJ2-7, the V gene TRBV30; possibly TRBD2 for D (5 bases). Germline-derived CDR1 and CDR2 are GTSNPN and SVGIG (reference sequence). The V end was cut by 2 bases, the J end by 4 bases, with 12 bases between. This CDR3 has 13 amino acids. This CDR3 is CAWSTIPGYEQYL. As DNA, the CDR3 is TGTGCCTGGAGTACCATCCCGGGGTACGAGCAGTACTTA.

The V call is TRBV5-1, the J call TRBJ2-1; TRBD2 matches 15 bases. Per the germline V gene, CDR1 is SGHRS and CDR2 is YFSETQ. J was trimmed by 2 bases and V by 5 bases; bases with no gene match: 8. The CDR3 is 18 residues long. The CDR3 protein is CASRTGTSGRSPYNEQFF. The DNA for the CDR3 is TGCGCCAGCAGAACCGGGACTAGCGGGAGGTCTCCCTACAATGAGCAGTTCTTC.

The table lists this clonotype with many counts. This chain links TRBV19 with TRBJ2-1; 7 bases match TRBD2. The ends lost 6 bases at V and 8 bases at J; junction bases unmatched: 19. The V gene's germline CDR1 is LNHDA and CDR2 SQIVND (reference sequence). This CDR3 is built from 17 residues. The CDR3 bases are TGTGCCAGTAGCCCTTGGGGGGGAAAGAGCGCTCGCTATGAGCAGTTCTTC. Translating gives CASSPWGGKSARYEQFF.

The chain joins TRBV20-1 to TRBJ2-5; TRBD1 matches 7 bases. There are 13 residues in the CDR3. V was pared by 0 bases and J by 3 bases, with 1 base of the junction left unmatched. Per germline, CDR1 DFQATT and CDR2 SNEGSKA (reference sequence). This CDR3 reads CSARDGTEETQYF. The CDR3 DNA reads TGCAGTGCTAGAGATGGGACAGAAGAGACCCAGTACTTC.

This clonotype was detected a few times. The V and J genes are TRBV27 and TRBJ2-4; 7 positions agree with TRBD2. The CDR3 runs 12 residues. CDR1 and CDR2 from the germline V gene are MNHEY and SMNVEV (reference sequence). Germline trimming cut 4 bases from V and 9 bases from J; bases unmatched to any gene: 3. The CDR3 coding sequence is TGTGCCAGCAGTTACGGGGAGGGCATTCAGTACTTC. The encoded protein is CASSYGEGIQYF.

This clonotype was seen many times. The chain combines TRBV5-5 with TRBJ2-2; D unclear. The V and J ends lost 8 bases and 0 bases respectively, with 29 bases between them. CDR1 SGHKS and CDR2 YYEKEE come from the germline V gene (reference sequence). The CDR3 covers 20 residues. CDR3 coding DNA: TGTGCCAGTGTAGCCCGCCCTTGGAAGCCGGAATACGCGAACACCGGGGAGCTGTTTTTT. This codes for CASVARPWKPEYANTGELFF.

This clonotype occurred a few times. The chain has TRBV29-1 and TRBJ2-7; a possible D gene is TRBD2 (6 bases). V lost 3 bases to trimming and J lost 2 bases, with 14 bases between them. Germline V gene data show CDR1 as SQVTM and CDR2 as ANQGSEA. The CDR3 covers 14 residues. The CDR3 nucleotides are TGCAGCGTTGAGGGAGGCCGTAATCCCTACGAGCAGTACTTC. Encoded protein: CSVEGGRNPYEQYF.